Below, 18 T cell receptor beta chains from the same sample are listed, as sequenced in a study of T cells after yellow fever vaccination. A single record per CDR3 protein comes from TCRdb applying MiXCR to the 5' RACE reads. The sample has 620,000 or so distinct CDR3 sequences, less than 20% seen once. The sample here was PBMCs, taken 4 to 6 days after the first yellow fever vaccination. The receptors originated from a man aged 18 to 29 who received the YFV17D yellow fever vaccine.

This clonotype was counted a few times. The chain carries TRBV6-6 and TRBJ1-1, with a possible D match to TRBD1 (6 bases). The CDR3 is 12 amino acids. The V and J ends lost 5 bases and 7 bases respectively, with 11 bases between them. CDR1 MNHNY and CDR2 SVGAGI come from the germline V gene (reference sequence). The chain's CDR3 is CASSRRGDEAFF. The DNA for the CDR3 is TGTGCCAGCAGTAGAAGGGGGGATGAAGCTTTCTTT.

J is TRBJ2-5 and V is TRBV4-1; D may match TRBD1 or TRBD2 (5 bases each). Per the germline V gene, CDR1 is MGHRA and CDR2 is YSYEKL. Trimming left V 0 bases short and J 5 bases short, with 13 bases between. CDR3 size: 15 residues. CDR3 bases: TGCGCCAGCAGCCAAGAATATTGGGGGTGGGAGACCCAGTACTTC. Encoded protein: CASSQEYWGWETQYF.

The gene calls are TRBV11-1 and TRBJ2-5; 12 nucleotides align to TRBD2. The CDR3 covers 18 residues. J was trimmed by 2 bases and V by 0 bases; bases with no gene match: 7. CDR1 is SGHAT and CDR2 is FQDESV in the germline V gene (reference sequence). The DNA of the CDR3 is TGTGCCAGCAGCTTAGCCCCCACTAGCGGGGGGACACAAGAGACCCAGTACTTC. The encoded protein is CASSLAPTSGGTQETQYF.

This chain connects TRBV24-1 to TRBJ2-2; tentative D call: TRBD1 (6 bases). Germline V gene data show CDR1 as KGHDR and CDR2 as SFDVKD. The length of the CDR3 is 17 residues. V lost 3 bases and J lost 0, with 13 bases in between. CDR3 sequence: CATSDHAGTTNTGELFF. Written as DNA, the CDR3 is TGTGCCACCAGTGATCATGCCGGGACAACGAACACCGGGGAGCTGTTTTTT.

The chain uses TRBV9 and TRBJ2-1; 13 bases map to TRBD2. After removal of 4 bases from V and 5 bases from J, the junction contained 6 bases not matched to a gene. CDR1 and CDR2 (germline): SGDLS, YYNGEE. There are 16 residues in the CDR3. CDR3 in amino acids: CASSKGTSGVHNEQFF. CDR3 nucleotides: TGTGCCAGCAGCAAGGGGACTAGCGGGGTCCACAATGAGCAGTTCTTC.

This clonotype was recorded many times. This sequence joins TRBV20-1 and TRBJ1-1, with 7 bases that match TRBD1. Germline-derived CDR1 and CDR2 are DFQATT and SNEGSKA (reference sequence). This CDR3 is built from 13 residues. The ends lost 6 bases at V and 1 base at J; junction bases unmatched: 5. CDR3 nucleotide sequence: TGCAGTGCCTCCGGGACAGCGAACACTGAAGCTTTCTTT. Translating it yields CSASGTANTEAFF.

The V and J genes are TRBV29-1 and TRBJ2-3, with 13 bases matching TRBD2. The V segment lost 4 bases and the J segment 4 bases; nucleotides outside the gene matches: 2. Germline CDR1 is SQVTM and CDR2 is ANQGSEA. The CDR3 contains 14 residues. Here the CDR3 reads CSVVLAGGADTQYF. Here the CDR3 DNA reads TGCAGCGTTGTACTAGCGGGGGGGGCAGATACGCAGTATTTT.

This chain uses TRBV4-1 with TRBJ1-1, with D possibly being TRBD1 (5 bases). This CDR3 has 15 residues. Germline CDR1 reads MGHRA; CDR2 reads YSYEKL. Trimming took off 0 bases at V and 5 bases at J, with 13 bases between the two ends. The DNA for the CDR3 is TGCGCCAGCAGCCAAGAACCTAGGGGTTTAACTGAAGCTTTCTTT. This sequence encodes CASSQEPRGLTEAFF.

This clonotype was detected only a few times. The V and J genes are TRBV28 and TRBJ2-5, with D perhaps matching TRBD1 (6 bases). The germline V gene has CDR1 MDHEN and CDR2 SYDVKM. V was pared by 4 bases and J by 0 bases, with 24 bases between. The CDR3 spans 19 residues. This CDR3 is CASSYPTSGVRWYQETQYF. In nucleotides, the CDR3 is TGTGCCAGCAGTTACCCCACATCAGGGGTGAGATGGTACCAAGAGACCCAGTACTTC.

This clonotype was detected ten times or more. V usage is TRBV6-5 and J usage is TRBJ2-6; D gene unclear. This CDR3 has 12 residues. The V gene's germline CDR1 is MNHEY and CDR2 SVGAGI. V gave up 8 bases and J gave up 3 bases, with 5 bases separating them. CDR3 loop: CASGFGANVLTF. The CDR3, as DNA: TGTGCCAGCGGCTTTGGGGCCAACGTCCTGACTTTC.

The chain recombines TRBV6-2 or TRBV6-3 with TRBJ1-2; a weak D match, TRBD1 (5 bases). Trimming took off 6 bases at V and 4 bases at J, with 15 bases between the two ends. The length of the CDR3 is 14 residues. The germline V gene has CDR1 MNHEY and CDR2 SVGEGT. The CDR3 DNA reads TGTGCCAGCAGGCGGACCCAGGGCGGCTATGGCTACACCTTC. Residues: CASRRTQGGYGYTF.

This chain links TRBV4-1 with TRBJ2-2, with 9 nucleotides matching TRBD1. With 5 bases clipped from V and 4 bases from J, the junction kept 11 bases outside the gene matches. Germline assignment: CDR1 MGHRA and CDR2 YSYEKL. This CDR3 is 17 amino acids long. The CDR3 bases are TGCGCCAGCAGCTCTTCGGGACAGGGTTTCGGCACCGGGGAGCTGTTTTTT. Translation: CASSSSGQGFGTGELFF.

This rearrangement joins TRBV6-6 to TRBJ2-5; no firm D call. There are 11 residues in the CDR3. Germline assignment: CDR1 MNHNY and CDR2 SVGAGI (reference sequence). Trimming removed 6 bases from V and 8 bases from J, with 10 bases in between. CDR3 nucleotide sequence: TGTGCCAGCAGCCCCTCGGGTACCCAGTACTTC. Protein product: CASSPSGTQYF.

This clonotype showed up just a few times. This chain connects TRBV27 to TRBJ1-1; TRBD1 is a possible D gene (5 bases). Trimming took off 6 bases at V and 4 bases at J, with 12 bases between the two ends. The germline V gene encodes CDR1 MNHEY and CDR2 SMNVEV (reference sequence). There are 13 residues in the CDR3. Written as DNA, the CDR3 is TGTGCCAGCAGGGTGAGTAGGGGCACTGAAGCTTTCTTT. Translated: CASRVSRGTEAFF.

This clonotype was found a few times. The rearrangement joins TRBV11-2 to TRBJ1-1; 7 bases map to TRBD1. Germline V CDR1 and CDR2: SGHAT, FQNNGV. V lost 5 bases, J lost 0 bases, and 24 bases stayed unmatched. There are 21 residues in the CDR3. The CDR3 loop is CASSKRPGGRSGSFMNTEAFF. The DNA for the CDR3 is TGTGCCAGCAGCAAGAGACCAGGGGGGAGAAGCGGTTCTTTCATGAACACTGAAGCTTTCTTT.

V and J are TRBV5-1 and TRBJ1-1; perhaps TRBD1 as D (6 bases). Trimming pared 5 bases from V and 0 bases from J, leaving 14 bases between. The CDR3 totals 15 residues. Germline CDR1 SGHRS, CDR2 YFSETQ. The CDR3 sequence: CASRAGQNMNTEAFF. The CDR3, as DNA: TGCGCCAGCAGGGCTGGACAGAACATGAACACTGAAGCTTTCTTT.

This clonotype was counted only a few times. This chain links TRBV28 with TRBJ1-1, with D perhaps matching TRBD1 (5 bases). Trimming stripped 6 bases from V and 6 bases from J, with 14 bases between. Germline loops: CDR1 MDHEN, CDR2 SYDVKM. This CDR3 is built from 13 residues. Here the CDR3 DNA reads TGTGCCAGCAGCCCCCCAGGGTCCCCTGAAGCTTTCTTT. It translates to CASSPPGSPEAFF. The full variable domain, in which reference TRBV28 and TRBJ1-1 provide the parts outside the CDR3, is DVKVTQSSRYLVKRTGEKVFLECVQDMDHENMFWYRQDPGLGLRLIYFSYDVKMKEKGDIPEGYSVSREKKERFSLILESASTNQTSMYLCASSPPGSPEAFFGQGTRLTVV.

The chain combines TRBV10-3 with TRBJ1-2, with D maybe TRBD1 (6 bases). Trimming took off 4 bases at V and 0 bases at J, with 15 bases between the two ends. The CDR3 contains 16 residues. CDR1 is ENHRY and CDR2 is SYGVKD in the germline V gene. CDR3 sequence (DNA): TGTGCCATCAGTGGGACCCGGGACACTTCTAACTATGGCTACACCTTC. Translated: CAISGTRDTSNYGYTF.